A selection of T cell receptor beta chains follows, all from one sample in a study. Using its own MiXCR run on the 5' RACE reads, TCRdb lists one record per CDR3 protein. Counted here are around 55,000 distinct CDR3 sequences, around 20% occurring once; the ten biggest clones make up 2.5% to 4%. Sequenced material: tumor-infiltrating Tregs sorted from the breast tumor. The receptors here all came from a female donor with breast cancer. Each CDR3 is given with its conserved first and last residue. The D gene is left open where the match is weak. Clone size is given for some rows only: seen once, a few or many times, or a class if the clone is expanded.

D: TRBD1; size: few; J: TRBJ2-2; V: TRBV12-3/TRBV12-4; DNA: TGTGCCAGCAGTTTTGGACAGGGGACCACCGGGGAGCTGTTTTTT; CDR3: CASSFGQGTTGELFF
D: .; size: .; J: TRBJ1-1; V: TRBV5-1; DNA: TGCGCCAGCAGCTTGGGGGGGGGCTGGAACACTGAAGCTTTCTTT; CDR3: CASSLGGGWNTEAFF
D: .; size: .; J: TRBJ2-7; V: TRBV4-1; DNA: TGCGCCAGCAGCCAAGATCAGGCAGTTCGAACCTACGAGCAGTACTTC; CDR3: CASSQDQAVRTYEQYF
D: .; size: .; J: TRBJ2-7; V: TRBV5-1; DNA: TGCGCCAGCAGCTGGGACATGAGCTCCTACGAGCAGTACTTC; CDR3: CASSWDMSSYEQYF
D: .; size: many; J: TRBJ1-6; V: TRBV11-2; DNA: TGTGCCAGCAGCTTTAGAAGTGCTTCACCCCTCCACTTT; CDR3: CASSFRSASPLHF
D: .; size: .; J: TRBJ2-3; V: TRBV7-2; DNA: TGTGCCAGCAGCTTATTTTCGAAGGCAGATACGCAGTATTTT; CDR3: CASSLFSKADTQYF
D: .; size: few; J: TRBJ1-2; V: TRBV4-1; DNA: TGCGCCAGCAGCCAAGATGGTACAGCCGGCTACACCTTC; CDR3: CASSQDGTAGYTF
D: .; size: few; J: TRBJ2-7; V: TRBV6-6; DNA: TGTGCCAGCAGCCCACAGGTTAGAGCGAACGAGCAGTACTTC; CDR3: CASSPQVRANEQYF
D: .; size: few; J: TRBJ2-5; V: TRBV4-1; DNA: TGCGCCAGCAGCCCCCGGGACCCACGCCTCAGCCCAGAGACCCAGTACTTC; CDR3: CASSPRDPRLSPETQYF
D: .; size: few; J: TRBJ2-5; V: TRBV5-1; DNA: TGCGCCAGCAGCTTACAGGGAAACCAAGAGACCCAGTACTTC; CDR3: CASSLQGNQETQYF
D: .; size: few; J: TRBJ2-1; V: TRBV6-5; DNA: TGTGCCAGCAGCGACAGGGGAGGGAATGAGCAGTTCTTC; CDR3: CASSDRGGNEQFF
D: TRBD1; size: many; J: TRBJ1-2; V: TRBV5-1; DNA: TGCGCCAGCAGCTCTGGGACAGCAACCTATGGCTACACCTTC; CDR3: CASSSGTATYGYTF
D: .; size: .; J: TRBJ2-1; V: TRBV12-3/TRBV12-4; DNA: TGTGCCAGCAGTCCCGGGACGGGGAATGAGCAGTTCTTC; CDR3: CASSPGTGNEQFF
D: .; size: .; J: TRBJ1-1; V: TRBV15; DNA: TGTGCCACCAGCAGAGACGGGGGAGTGAACACTGAAGCTTTCTTT; CDR3: CATSRDGGVNTEAFF
D: .; size: .; J: TRBJ2-7; V: TRBV5-6; DNA: TGTGCCAGCAGCTTGCCGGCGGGGCAGAACTACGAGCAGTACTTC; CDR3: CASSLPAGQNYEQYF
D: .; size: few; J: TRBJ1-3; V: TRBV29-1; DNA: TGCAGCGTTGGTGAGGACACGGCTGGAAACACCATATATTTT; CDR3: CSVGEDTAGNTIYF
D: .; size: .; J: TRBJ1-5; V: TRBV9; DNA: TGTGCCAGCAGCGTAGATGCAGGGAGACAGCCCCAGCATTTT; CDR3: CASSVDAGRQPQHF
D: .; size: .; J: TRBJ1-1; V: TRBV3-1; DNA: TGTGCCAGCAGCCAAGGAATTTACACTGAAGCTTTCTTT; CDR3: CASSQGIYTEAFF
D: TRBD2; size: many; J: TRBJ2-2; V: TRBV5-1; DNA: TGCGCCAGCAGCTTTAGCGGGAGACCGAACACCGGGGAGCTGTTTTTT; CDR3: CASSFSGRPNTGELFF
D: .; size: .; J: TRBJ2-1; V: TRBV10-3; DNA: TGTGCCATCAGTGCCCGGGGGGCAAGCTCCTACAATGAGCAGTCCTTC; CDR3: CAISARGASSYNEQSF
D: TRBD2; size: many; J: TRBJ2-5; V: TRBV20-1; DNA: TGCAGTGCTAATCAGCGGGGGGCATGGGAGACCCAGTACTTC; CDR3: CSANQRGAWETQYF
D: .; size: .; J: TRBJ2-7; V: TRBV11-3; DNA: TGTGCCAGCAGCTTAGATCTAGGGACGGGCTACGAGCAGTACTTC; CDR3: CASSLDLGTGYEQYF
D: .; size: many; J: TRBJ2-1; V: TRBV6-1; DNA: TGTGCCAGCAGTGAATCGATACTAGGTTACAATGAGCAGTTCTTC; CDR3: CASSESILGYNEQFF
D: .; size: few; J: TRBJ2-5; V: TRBV24-1; DNA: TGTGCCACCAGTGAAGCCGGGTCACGGGGCACCCAGTACTTC; CDR3: CATSEAGSRGTQYF
D: .; size: .; J: TRBJ1-1; V: TRBV5-6; DNA: TGTGCCAGCAGCTGGGGGACGGCGAACACTGAAGCTTTCTTT; CDR3: CASSWGTANTEAFF
D: .; size: few; J: TRBJ2-3; V: TRBV6-5; DNA: TGTGCCAGCAGTTTTTCACAGGATAGGGGTACGCAGTATTTT; CDR3: CASSFSQDRGTQYF
D: TRBD1; size: .; J: TRBJ1-2; V: TRBV7-2; DNA: TGTGCCAGCAGCGGGCGGGACAGGACTAACTATGGCTACACCTTC; CDR3: CASSGRDRTNYGYTF
D: TRBD2; size: .; J: TRBJ2-1; V: TRBV30; DNA: TGTGCCTGGAGAGCGGGAGGGGCGCAGTTCTTC; CDR3: CAWRAGGAQFF
D: TRBD1; size: few; J: TRBJ2-5; V: TRBV25-1; DNA: TGTGCCAGCAGACCGGGACAGGGGTACCTGTGGACCCAGTACTTC; CDR3: CASRPGQGYLWTQYF
D: .; size: .; J: TRBJ2-1; V: TRBV5-1; DNA: TGCGCCAGCAGCTTAGGTTCTCCCAGCTCCTACAATGAGCAGTTCTTC; CDR3: CASSLGSPSSYNEQFF
D: .; size: many; J: TRBJ2-3; V: TRBV11-3; DNA: TGTGCCAGCAGCTCCGCAGATACGCAGTATTTT; CDR3: CASSSADTQYF
D: .; size: .; J: TRBJ1-2; V: TRBV6-6; DNA: TGTGCCAGCAGCATTGACGGGTTCTATGGCTACACCTTC; CDR3: CASSIDGFYGYTF
D: TRBD2; size: few; J: TRBJ2-1; V: TRBV7-9; DNA: TGTGCCAGCAGTGCCCTAGCGGGAGTCGGCAATGAGCAGTTCTTC; CDR3: CASSALAGVGNEQFF
D: .; size: .; J: TRBJ1-1; V: TRBV30; DNA: TGTGCCTGGAGTCCTTCCACGGGGTACACTGAAGCTTTCTTT; CDR3: CAWSPSTGYTEAFF
D: .; size: many; J: TRBJ2-6; V: TRBV7-3; DNA: TGTGCCAGCAGCTTACAGAGCTCTGGGGCCAACGTCCTGACTTTC; CDR3: CASSLQSSGANVLTF